This T cell receptor (beta chain) stems from a study of blood T cell repertoires in COVID-19. Trimming at V came to 5 bases and at J to 3 bases, leaving 4 bases not matched to a gene. The germline V gene has CDR1 SEHNR and CDR2 FQNEAQ (reference sequence). This CDR3 has 14 residues. TCRdb keeps only in-frame clones here, not all; method: immunoSEQ multiplex PCR. The sample lists roughly 250,000 clones, roughly nine tenths occurring once. This rearrangement joins TRBV7-9 to TRBJ1-5; 7 positions agree with TRBD1. Sample: PBMCs or T cells enriched from blood (not recorded which). This clonotype originated in a woman in her twenties or thirties with acute COVID-19. DNA of the CDR3: TGTGCCAGCAGCGGAGGACAGGACAATCAGCCCCAGCATTTT. This encodes CASSGGQDNQPQHF.